The entry below gives a single T cell receptor beta chain sequence along with its context. TCRdb itself ran the reads through MiXCR, one entry per CDR3 protein. The sample holds 500,000 or so distinct CDR3 sequences, 15% to 20% seen once. The data originate from a study of T cell repertoires in cytomegalovirus infection. The V and J ends lost 4 bases and 1 base, in that order; junction bases with no gene match: 3. This CDR3 has 15 residues. Germline assignment: CDR1 SEHNR and CDR2 FQNEAQ (reference sequence). V and J are TRBV7-9 and TRBJ2-2, with 7 bases lining up with TRBD1. The clonotype comes from a human donor in good health (CMV status not recorded). Some clones in this sample may be carry-over from other donors' samples. The sample was CD8+ T cells from PBMCs. CDR3 sequence: CASSSGQENTGELFF. The DNA of the CDR3 is TGTGCCAGCAGCTCAGGACAGGAGAACACCGGGGAGCTGTTTTTT.